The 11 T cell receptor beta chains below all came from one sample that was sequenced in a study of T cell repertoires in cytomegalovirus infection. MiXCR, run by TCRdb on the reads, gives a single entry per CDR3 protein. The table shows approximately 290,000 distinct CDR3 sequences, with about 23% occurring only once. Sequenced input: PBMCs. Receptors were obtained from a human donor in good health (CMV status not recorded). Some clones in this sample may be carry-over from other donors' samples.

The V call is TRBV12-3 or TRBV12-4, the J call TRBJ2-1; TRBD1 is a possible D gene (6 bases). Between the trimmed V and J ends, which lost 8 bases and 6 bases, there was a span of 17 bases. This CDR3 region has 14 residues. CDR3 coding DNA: TGTGCCAGCGGAGGACAGCCCCAATCCAATGAGCAGTTCTTC. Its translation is CASGGQPQSNEQFF.

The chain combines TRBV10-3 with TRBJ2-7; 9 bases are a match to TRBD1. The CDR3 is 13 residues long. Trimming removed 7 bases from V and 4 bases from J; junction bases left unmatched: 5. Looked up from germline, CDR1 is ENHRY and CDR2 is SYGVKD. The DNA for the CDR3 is TGTGCCATCAACCAGGGACAGGGATACGAGCAGTACTTC. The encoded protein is CAINQGQGYEQYF.

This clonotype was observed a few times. The CDR3 spells CASRPTGYYEQYF. In nucleotides, the CDR3 is TGTGCCAGCAGGCCGACAGGGTACTACGAGCAGTACTTC. The chain uses TRBV27 and TRBJ2-7; TRBD1 agrees at 7 bases. The CDR3 runs to 13 residues. Germline V CDR1 and CDR2: MNHEY, SMNVEV (reference sequence). After removal of 6 bases from V and 3 bases from J, the junction contained 5 bases not matched to a gene.

As DNA, the CDR3 is TGTGCCAGCAGCTTCGGCGGGATCACTAGCACAGATACGCAGTATTTT. It codes for CASSFGGITSTDTQYF. The chain links TRBV5-6 to TRBJ2-3; the D gene is possibly TRBD2 (6 bases). The CDR3 is 16 residues long. Germline V gene data show CDR1 as SGHDT and CDR2 as YYEEEE. Trimming shortened V by 2 bases and J by 0 bases, and 13 bases separated the two germline ends.

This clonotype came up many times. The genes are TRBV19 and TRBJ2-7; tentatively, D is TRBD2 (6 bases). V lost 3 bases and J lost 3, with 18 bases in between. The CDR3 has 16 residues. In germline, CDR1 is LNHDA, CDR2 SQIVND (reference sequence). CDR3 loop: CASSMVGREGRYEQYF. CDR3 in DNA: TGTGCCAGTAGTATGGTCGGGCGGGAAGGGCGCTACGAGCAGTACTTC.

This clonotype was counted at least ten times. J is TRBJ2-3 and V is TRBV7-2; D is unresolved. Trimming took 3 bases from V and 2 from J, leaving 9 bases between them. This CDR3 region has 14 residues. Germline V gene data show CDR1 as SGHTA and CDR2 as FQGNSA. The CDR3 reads CASSLSRATDTQYF. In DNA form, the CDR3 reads TGTGCCAGCAGCTTGAGTCGGGCCACAGATACGCAGTATTTT.

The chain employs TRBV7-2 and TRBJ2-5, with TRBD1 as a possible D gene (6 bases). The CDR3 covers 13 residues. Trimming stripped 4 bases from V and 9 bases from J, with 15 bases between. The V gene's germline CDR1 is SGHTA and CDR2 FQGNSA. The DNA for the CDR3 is TGTGCCAGCAGCTCTAACAGGGAGCAGGCCCAGTACTTC. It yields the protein CASSSNREQAQYF.

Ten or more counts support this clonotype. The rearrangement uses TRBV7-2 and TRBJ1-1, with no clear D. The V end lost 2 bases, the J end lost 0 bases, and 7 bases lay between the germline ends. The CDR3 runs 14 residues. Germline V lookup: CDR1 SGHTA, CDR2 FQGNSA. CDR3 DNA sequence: TGTGCCAGCAGCTTAAGTCACCTGAACACTGAAGCTTTCTTT. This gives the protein CASSLSHLNTEAFF.

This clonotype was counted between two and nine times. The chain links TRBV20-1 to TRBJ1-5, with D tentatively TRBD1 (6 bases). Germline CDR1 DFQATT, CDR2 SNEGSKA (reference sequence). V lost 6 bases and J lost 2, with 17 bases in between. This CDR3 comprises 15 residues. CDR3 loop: CSATRGLDGNQPQHF. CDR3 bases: TGCAGTGCCACACGGGGGCTAGATGGCAATCAGCCCCAGCATTTT.

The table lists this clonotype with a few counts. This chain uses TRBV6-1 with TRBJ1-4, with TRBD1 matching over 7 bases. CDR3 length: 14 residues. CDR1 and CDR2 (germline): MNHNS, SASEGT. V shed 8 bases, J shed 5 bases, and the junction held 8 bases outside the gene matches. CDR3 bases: TGTGCCAGCGAAAACAGGGGCGGGAATGAAAAACTGTTTTTT. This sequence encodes CASENRGGNEKLFF.

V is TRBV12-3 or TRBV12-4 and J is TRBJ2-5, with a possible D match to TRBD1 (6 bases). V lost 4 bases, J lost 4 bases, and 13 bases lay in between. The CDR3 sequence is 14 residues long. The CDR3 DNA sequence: TGTGCCAGCAGTTCACAGGGATTGCTAGAGACCCAGTACTTC. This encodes CASSSQGLLETQYF.